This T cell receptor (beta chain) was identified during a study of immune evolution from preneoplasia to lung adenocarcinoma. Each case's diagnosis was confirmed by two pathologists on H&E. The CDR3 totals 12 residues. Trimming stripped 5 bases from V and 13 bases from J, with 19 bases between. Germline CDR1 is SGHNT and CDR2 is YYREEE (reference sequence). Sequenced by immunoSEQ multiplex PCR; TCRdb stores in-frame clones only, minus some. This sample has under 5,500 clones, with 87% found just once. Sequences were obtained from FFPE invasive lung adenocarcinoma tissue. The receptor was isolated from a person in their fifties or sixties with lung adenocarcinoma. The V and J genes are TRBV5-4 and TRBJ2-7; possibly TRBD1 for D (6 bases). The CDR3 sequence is CASSPTGPPVYF. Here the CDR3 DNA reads TGTGCCAGCAGTCCGACAGGCCCGCCTGTTTACTTC.